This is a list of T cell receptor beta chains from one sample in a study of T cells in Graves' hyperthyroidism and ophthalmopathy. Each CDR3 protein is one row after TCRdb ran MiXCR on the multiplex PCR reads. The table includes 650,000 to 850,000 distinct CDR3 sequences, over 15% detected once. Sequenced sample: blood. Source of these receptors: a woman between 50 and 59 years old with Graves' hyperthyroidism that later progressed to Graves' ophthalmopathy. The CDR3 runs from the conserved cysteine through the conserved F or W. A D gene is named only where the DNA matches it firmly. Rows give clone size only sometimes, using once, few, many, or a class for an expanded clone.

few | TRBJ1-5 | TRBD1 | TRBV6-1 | CASSWGTVGQPQHF | TGTGCCAGCAGTTGGGGGACAGTCGGTCAGCCCCAGCATTTT
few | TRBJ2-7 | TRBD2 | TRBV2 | CASTGTSGPYEQYF | TGTGCCAGCACGGGGACTAGCGGCCCCTACGAGCAGTACTTC
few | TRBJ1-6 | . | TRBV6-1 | CASSDCWTGILGSPLHF | TGTGCCAGCAGTGACTGCTGGACGGGAATCTTAGGGTCACCCCTCCACTTT
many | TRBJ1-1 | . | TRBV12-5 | CASGFRNTEAFF | TGTGCTAGTGGTTTTAGGAACACTGAAGCTTTCTTT
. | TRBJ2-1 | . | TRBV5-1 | CASRSDTYNEQFF | TGCGCCAGCAGATCCGACACGTACAATGAGCAGTTCTTC
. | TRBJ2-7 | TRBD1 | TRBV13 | CASSPGQDNSYEQYF | TGTGCCAGCAGCCCCGGACAGGACAACTCCTACGAGCAGTACTTC
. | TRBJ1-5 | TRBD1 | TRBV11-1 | CASSNGQAGDQPHHF | TGTGCCAGCAGCAACGGACAGGCAGGGGATCAGCCCCATCATTTT
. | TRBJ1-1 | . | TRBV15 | CATSRVGTEAFF | TGTGCCACCAGCAGAGTAGGCACTGAAGCTTTCTTT
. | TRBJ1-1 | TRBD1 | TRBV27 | CASSWRGHTEAFF | TGTGCCAGCAGTTGGAGGGGGCACACTGAAGCTTTCTTT
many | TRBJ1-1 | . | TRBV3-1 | CASSHGGAEAFF | TGTGCCAGCAGCCATGGGGGCGCTGAAGCTTTCTTT
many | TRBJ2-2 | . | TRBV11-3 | CASSLAVTNTGELFF | TGTGCCAGCAGCTTAGCGGTGACAAACACCGGGGAGCTGTTTTTT
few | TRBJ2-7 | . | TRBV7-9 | CASSTDAGYSYEQYF | TGTGCCAGCAGCACAGACGCAGGGTACTCCTACGAGCAGTACTTC
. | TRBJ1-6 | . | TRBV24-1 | CATNGSSYNSPLHF | TGTGCCACCAATGGGAGCTCCTATAATTCACCCCTCCACTTT
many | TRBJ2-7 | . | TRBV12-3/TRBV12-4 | CASSFSGGEQYF | TGTGCCAGCAGTTTTTCAGGCGGGGAGCAGTACTTC
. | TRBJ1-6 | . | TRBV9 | CASSVAGVGNSPLHF | TGTGCCAGCAGCGTAGCTGGGGTGGGGAATTCACCCCTCCACTTT
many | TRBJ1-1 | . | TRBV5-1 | CASSRRTETNTEAFF | TGCGCCAGCAGCCGAAGGACAGAGACGAACACTGAAGCTTTCTTT
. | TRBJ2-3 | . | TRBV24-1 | CATSIGEDVADTQYF | TGTGCCACCAGTATCGGCGAGGATGTAGCGGATACGCAGTATTTT
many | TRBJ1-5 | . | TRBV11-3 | CASSLDIRGYGNQPQHF | TGTGCCAGCAGCTTAGATATACGGGGGTACGGCAATCAGCCCCAGCATTTT
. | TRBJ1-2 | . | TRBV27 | CASSFGGPSPWGYTF | TGTGCCAGCAGTTTTGGCGGACCCTCACCGTGGGGCTACACCTTC
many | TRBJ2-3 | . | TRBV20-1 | CSGSRGDPSTDTQYF | TGCAGCGGCTCCCGGGGTGACCCAAGCACAGATACGCAGTATTTT
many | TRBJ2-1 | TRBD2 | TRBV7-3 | CASSLISGLAGGRIHNEQFF | TGTGCCAGCAGCTTAATATCCGGACTAGCGGGGGGGCGTATCCACAATGAGCAGTTCTTC
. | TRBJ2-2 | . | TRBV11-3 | CASSRSAGTGELFF | TGTGCCAGCAGCCGCTCGGCGGGGACCGGGGAGCTGTTTTTT
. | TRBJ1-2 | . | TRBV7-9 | CASSLSGPGYTF | TGTGCCAGCAGCTTATCCGGGCCTGGCTACACCTTC
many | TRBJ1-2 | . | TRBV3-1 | CASRRLGYGYTF | TGTGCCAGCAGGCGTTTAGGCTATGGCTACACCTTC
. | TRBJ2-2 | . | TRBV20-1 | CSARPREAGELFF | TGCAGTGCTAGACCCAGGGAGGCCGGGGAGCTGTTTTTT
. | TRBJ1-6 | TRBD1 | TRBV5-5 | CASSLSGGAFNSPLHF | TGTGCCAGCAGCTTATCAGGGGGCGCCTTTAATTCACCCCTCCACTTT
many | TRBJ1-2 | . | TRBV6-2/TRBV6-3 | CASSYSSAGGYTF | TGTGCCAGCAGTTACTCTTCTGCTGGAGGCTACACCTTC
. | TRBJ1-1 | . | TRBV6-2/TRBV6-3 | CASSYAERRTVRRAFF | TGTGCCAGCAGTTACGCGGAACGGCGTACCGTACGAAGAGCTTTCTTT
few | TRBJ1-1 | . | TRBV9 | CASSGQSTPEAFF | TGTGCCAGCAGCGGTCAGTCGACCCCTGAAGCTTTCTTT
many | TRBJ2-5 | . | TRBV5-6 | CASSSPSGIDIETQYF | TGTGCCAGCAGCTCACCATCCGGGATAGATATAGAGACCCAGTACTTC
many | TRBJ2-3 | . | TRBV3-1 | CASSLRGGASTDTQYF | TGTGCCAGCAGTCTACGAGGGGGGGCTAGCACAGATACGCAGTATTTT
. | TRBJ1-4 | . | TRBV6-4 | CASSDSWGTNEKLFF | TGTGCCAGCAGTGACTCATGGGGAACTAATGAAAAACTGTTTTTT
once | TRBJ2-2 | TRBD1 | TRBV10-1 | CASSESPGGASGELFF | TGCGCCAGCAGTGAGTCGCCAGGGGGCGCGTCCGGGGAGCTGTTTTTT
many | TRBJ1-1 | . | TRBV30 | CAWSRRGEAFF | TGTGCCTGGAGCCGCCGGGGTGAAGCTTTCTTT
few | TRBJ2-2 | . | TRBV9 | CASSPRGRQNTGELFF | TGTGCCAGCAGCCCGAGGGGTCGTCAGAACACCGGGGAGCTGTTTTTT
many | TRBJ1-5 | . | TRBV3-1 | CASSQTAKGSNQPQHF | TGTGCCAGCAGCCAAACGGCGAAGGGTAGCAATCAGCCCCAGCATTTT
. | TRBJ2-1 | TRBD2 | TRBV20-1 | CSASLRGSYNEQFF | TGCAGTGCTAGTTTGCGGGGGTCCTACAATGAGCAGTTCTTC
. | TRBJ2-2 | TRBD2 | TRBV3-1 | CASSQNLLAGGLTGELFF | TGTGCCAGCAGCCAAAACCTACTAGCGGGGGGGCTCACCGGGGAGCTGTTTTTT
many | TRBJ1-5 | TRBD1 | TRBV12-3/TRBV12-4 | CASSSDREIGLGNQPQHF | TGTGCCAGCAGTTCGGACAGGGAGATCGGGCTTGGCAATCAGCCCCAGCATTTT
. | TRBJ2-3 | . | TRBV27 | CASSLGTGFDTQYF | TGTGCCAGCAGCCTCGGTACAGGGTTCGATACGCAGTATTTT
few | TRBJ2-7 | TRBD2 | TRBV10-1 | CASGPGLAAYEQYF | TGCGCCAGCGGACCGGGACTAGCGGCCTACGAGCAGTACTTC
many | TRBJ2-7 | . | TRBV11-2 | CASSHLTSYEQYF | TGTGCCAGCAGCCATCTGACCTCCTACGAGCAGTACTTC